This TCR beta chain comes out of a study of blood T cell repertoires in COVID-19. As for the study in general: Sites across the United States, Italy and Spain contributed samples from acute and convalescent COVID-19.

This CDR3 region has 16 residues. Per germline, CDR1 MNHNS and CDR2 SASEGT. V shed 4 bases and J shed 2 bases, with 15 bases lying between them. Sequenced by immunoSEQ multiplex PCR; TCRdb stores in-frame clones only, minus some. The repertoire holds some 100,000 clones, with around 86% as singletons. The receptor was isolated from a man aged 45-65 years with acute or convalescent COVID-19. The sequenced sample was peripheral blood. This sequence joins TRBV6-1 and TRBJ2-1; the D gene is possibly TRBD1 (7 bases). CDR3 nucleotide sequence: TGTGCCAGCAGTGGTCAGGGGGGATCTCCCTACAATGAGCAGTTCTTC. It encodes CASSGQGGSPYNEQFF.